The TCR beta chain under discussion was sequenced for a study of siplizumab effects on memory and regulatory T cells. Notes on the study in general: Naive T cells looked more diverse than memory cells, and they looked like major contributors to the alloresponse. Siplizumab brought about a significant reduction in alloreactive sequences traceable to unstimulated CD4+ memory cells. Alloreactive clones mapping to unstimulated subsets formed only a minor fraction. Controls had approximately 27% Treg-derived mappable alloreactive CD4+ clones on average, versus less than 70% with siplizumab.

About this clone itself: The antigen remains unidentified.

Using immunoSEQ multiplex PCR, the repertoire was profiled, and TCRdb retains in-frame clones only, with some absent. Counted here are fewer than 100,000 clones, 85% to 95% occurring once; the ten biggest clones make up approximately 0.31%. The receptor was isolated from a human donor in good health. Specimen: non-Treg CD4+ T cells sorted from blood.

CDR3 sequence (DNA): TGTGCCAGTAGTATAGATGTTTTGAGGCGGAACACCGGGGAGCTGTTTTTT. It codes for CASSIDVLRRNTGELFF. V gene TRBV19 combines with J gene TRBJ2-2, with D unresolved. The CDR3 contains 17 residues. From germline, CDR1 is LNHDA and CDR2 SQIVND (reference sequence). Between the trimmed V and J ends, which lost 0 bases and 1 base, there was a span of 12 bases.